This T cell receptor beta chain was sequenced in a study of cytomegalovirus exposure and HLA in healthy donors. Findings of the study overall: Some TCR beta chains (164 of them) were listed as cytomegalovirus-associated. Cytomegalovirus status, reportedly, was diagnosed with high specificity and sensitivity by the classifier.

To note about this clone: Antigen specificity is unknown.

Clones were read by immunoSEQ multiplex PCR, and TCRdb kept only the in-frame ones, dropping some. The table includes around 20,000 clones, approximately 97% detected once. Specimen: PBMCs. The sequence derives from a man aged 25 to 40 in good health and CMV-seropositive.

The CDR3 coding sequence is TGCAGCGTTAATTACTGGGACATGAACACTGAAGCTTTCTTT. It specifies CSVNYWDMNTEAFF. V usage is TRBV29-1 and J usage is TRBJ1-1; tentatively, D is TRBD1 (6 bases). V was trimmed by 5 bases and J by 0 bases, leaving 13 bases between them. The CDR3 contains 14 residues. Germline V gene data show CDR1 as SQVTM and CDR2 as ANQGSEA.